The 22 T cell receptor beta chains below were found in one sample sequenced in a study of tissue T cells after allogeneic stem cell transplantation. Libraries were prepared by immunoSEQ multiplex PCR; TCRdb keeps only in-frame clonotypes and omits some of them. Here the sample spans around 40,000 clones, roughly 92% being singletons. The sequencing here drew on blood, taken before transplantation. The receptors originated from a woman aged 35-75 years who later had graft-versus-host disease after an allogeneic stem cell transplant.

V and J are TRBV7-9 and TRBJ2-1, with TRBD2 as a possible D gene (6 bases). The CDR3 extends over 16 amino acids. Deletions cut 4 bases from V and 1 base from J, with 14 bases between. Germline values: CDR1 SEHNR, CDR2 FQNEAQ (reference sequence). The CDR3 loop reads CASSSLIAESYNEQFF. For the CDR3, the DNA is TGTGCCAGCAGCTCCCTGATAGCGGAGTCCTACAATGAGCAGTTCTTC.

This sequence joins TRBV29-1 and TRBJ2-5, with TRBD1 identical over 11 bases. The trim removed 5 bases at V and 4 bases at J, leaving 9 bases unmatched. The CDR3 runs to 15 residues. Germline assignment: CDR1 SQVTM and CDR2 ANQGSEA. Here the CDR3 reads CSVTRTGGASETQYF. CDR3 coding DNA: TGCAGCGTTACCCGGACAGGGGGCGCATCAGAGACCCAGTACTTC.

The chain joins TRBV3-1 (or the pseudogene TRBV3-2) to TRBJ2-5; 9 bases are a match to TRBD1. Germline V CDR1 and CDR2: LGHDT, YNNKEL (reference sequence). The J segment lost 4 bases and the V segment lost 0 bases, leaving 15 bases of the junction unmatched. The CDR3 length is 19 residues. The CDR3 sequence is CASSQDSYGVDRGGETQYF. DNA of the CDR3: TGTGCCAGCAGCCAAGATTCCTATGGAGTGGACAGGGGAGGAGAGACCCAGTACTTC.

The rearrangement links TRBV3-1 (or the pseudogene TRBV3-2) to TRBJ2-7, with D perhaps matching TRBD2 (5 bases). This CDR3 region has 14 residues. Trimming took 2 bases from V and 2 from J, leaving 10 bases between them. Per germline, CDR1 LGHDT and CDR2 YNNKEL (reference sequence). CDR3 residues: CASSQLGGAYEQYF. CDR3 in DNA: TGTGCCAGCAGCCAACTCGGAGGCGCCTACGAGCAGTACTTC.

The rearrangement uses TRBV4-1 and TRBJ2-7; 7 nucleotides agree with TRBD1. V lost 3 bases, J lost 3 bases, and 8 bases stayed unmatched. Germline values: CDR1 MGHRA, CDR2 YSYEKL. The CDR3 has 15 amino acids. CDR3 loop: CASSQTGNPFYEQYF. The CDR3 region has the DNA TGCGCCAGCAGCCAGACAGGGAACCCCTTCTACGAGCAGTACTTC.

The chain carries TRBV7-2 and TRBJ2-1, with 7 bases that match TRBD2. The CDR3 loop spans 14 amino acids. Germline V gene data show CDR1 as SGHTA and CDR2 as FQGNSA. With V trimmed by 2 bases and J by 5 bases, 3 bases remained unmatched. CDR3 DNA: TGTGCCAGCAGCTTACGGGAGGCCCACAATGAGCAGTTCTTC. It is translated as CASSLREAHNEQFF.

The chain has TRBV4-1 and TRBJ2-7; D remains ambiguous. The CDR3 contains 16 residues. The V gene lost 0 bases and the J gene lost 2 bases, with 14 bases spanning the gap. In germline, CDR1 is MGHRA, CDR2 YSYEKL. CDR3 sequence reads: CASSQEPGLLAYEQYF. The CDR3 region has the DNA TGCGCCAGCAGCCAAGAGCCGGGTTTACTCGCCTACGAGCAGTACTTC.

The chain recombines TRBV7-2 with TRBJ1-6, with 8 bases that match TRBD1. CDR3 length: 14 residues. V shed 5 bases and J 7 bases; nucleotides not matched to a gene: 4. The germline CDR1 and CDR2 sequences are SGHTA and FQGNSA. This chain's CDR3 is CASSLGTGNSPLHF. The CDR3 DNA reads TGTGCCAGCAGCCTCGGGACAGGAAATTCACCCCTCCACTTT.

The J gene is TRBJ1-5, the V gene TRBV29-1; 9 bases match TRBD1. CDR3 length equals 13 residues. V was clipped by 6 bases and J by 7 bases; unmatched bases: 7. The V gene's germline CDR1 is SQVTM and CDR2 ANQGSEA. CDR3 residues: CSVGGQGNQPQHF. The CDR3 DNA sequence: TGCAGCGTGGGGGGACAGGGAAACCAGCCCCAGCATTTT.

The chain is built from TRBV24-1 and TRBJ2-3; D call uncertain. CDR1 and CDR2 from the germline V gene are KGHDR and SFDVKD. Trimming removed 3 bases from V and 5 bases from J, with 11 bases in between. The CDR3 is 14 residues long. This chain's CDR3 is CATSDPNHRDTQYF. As DNA, the CDR3 is TGTGCCACCAGTGATCCAAATCACCGAGATACGCAGTATTTT.

This clone was found a few times. The CDR3 DNA is TGTGCCAGCTCATGGTCGAATGAGCAGTTCTTC. It translates to CASSWSNEQFF. The V and J genes are TRBV7-9 and TRBJ2-1, with D unclear. The CDR3 has 11 amino acids. The V and J ends lost 8 bases and 7 bases respectively, with 9 bases between them. Looked up from germline, CDR1 is SEHNR and CDR2 is FQNEAQ (reference sequence).

The chain employs TRBV30 and TRBJ2-7, with a possible D match to TRBD1 (6 bases). Trimming removed 3 bases at V and 3 bases at J, with 12 bases between. The CDR3 is 13 residues long. The germline CDR1 and CDR2 sequences are GTSNPN and SVGIG (reference sequence). For the CDR3, the DNA is TGTGCCTGGAGCACTCAGACAGGCTACGAGCAGTACTTC. It specifies CAWSTQTGYEQYF.

Remarks on this clone: The germline gene is not matched at one end of the junction; a read error may be the cause. This chain uses TRBV19 with TRBJ2-7, with D possibly being TRBD1 (6 bases). Germline CDR1 and CDR2: LNHDA and SQIVND (reference sequence). This CDR3 region has 11 residues. The chain's CDR3 is CASSIGQTSYF. As DNA, the CDR3 is TGTGCCAGTAGCATAGGACAGACGTCGTACTTC.

This chain links TRBV5-5 with TRBJ2-3; D remains unclear. Germline assignment: CDR1 SGHKS and CDR2 YYEKEE (reference sequence). This CDR3 region has 15 residues. Trimming removed 0 bases from V and 4 bases from J, with 12 bases in between. In DNA, the CDR3 is TGTGCCAGCAGCTTGGAGTTAAGAGAATCAGATACGCAGTATTTT. It translates to CASSLELRESDTQYF.

In the case of this clone: Additional DNA sequences in this sample encode the identical CDR3. The rearrangement links TRBV7-2 to TRBJ1-1; D is unclear. Deletions cut 0 bases from V and 1 base from J, with 6 bases between. The CDR3 totals 14 residues. The germline gives CDR1 SGHTA, CDR2 FQGNSA. This CDR3 is CASSLARRNTEAFF. In nucleotides, the CDR3 is TGTGCCAGCAGCTTAGCGCGGAGGAACACTGAAGCTTTCTTT.

The V call is TRBV9, the J call TRBJ2-1; TRBD2 matches 7 bases. V dropped 4 bases and J dropped 0; count of bases not matched to a gene: 19. This CDR3 spans 20 amino acids. Germline V gene sequence: CDR1 SGDLS, CDR2 YYNGEE. CDR3 protein: CASSSLRGTSEEGSYNEQFF. In nucleotides, the CDR3 is TGTGCCAGCAGCTCACTCCGCGGTACTAGCGAGGAGGGCTCCTACAATGAGCAGTTCTTC. The variable domain in full, with the rest retrieved from reference TRBV9 and TRBJ2-1, is DSGVTQTPKHLITATGQRVTLRCSPRSGDLSVYWYQQSLDQGLQFLIQYYNGEERAKGNILERFSAQQFPDLHSELNLSSLELGDSALYFCASSSLRGTSEEGSYNEQFFGPGTRLTVL.

This clone was detected only once. CDR3 DNA: TGTGGGACCGAGCGGGCTGGGGCCAACGTCCTGACTTTC. It encodes CGTERAGANVLTF. The chain links TRBV5-5 to TRBJ2-6; tentative D call: TRBD2 (6 bases). The CDR3 is made up of 13 amino acids. Germline V gene data show CDR1 as SGHKS and CDR2 as YYEKEE (reference sequence).

This clone has only one observation. The V and J genes are TRBV29-1 and TRBJ2-5; D unclear. CDR3 size: 13 residues. The germline V gene encodes CDR1 SQVTM and CDR2 ANQGSEA. Trimming removed 6 bases at V and 5 bases at J, with 16 bases between. The CDR3: CSVKTEVGETQYF. DNA for the CDR3: TGCAGCGTAAAAACAGAGGTCGGCGAGACCCAGTACTTC.

The chain combines TRBV2 with TRBJ1-6; D ambiguous. Per germline, CDR1 SNHLY and CDR2 FYNNEI. The CDR3 is made up of 14 amino acids. V dropped 3 bases and J dropped 7 bases, with 10 bases sitting between them. The CDR3 sequence is CASSDGRLNSPLHF. DNA for the CDR3: TGTGCCAGCAGTGACGGTCGTCTCAATTCACCCCTCCACTTT.

This sequence joins TRBV5-4 and TRBJ1-4; 9 bases are a match to TRBD1. The V gene end was trimmed by 4 bases and the J gene end by 4 bases; junction bases not matched to a gene: 8. This CDR3 is built from 16 residues. The germline V gene encodes CDR1 SGHNT and CDR2 YYREEE (reference sequence). CDR3 in DNA: TGTGCCAGCAGCGCCGGGACAGGGACCCTTAATGAAAAACTGTTTTTT. Translating gives CASSAGTGTLNEKLFF.

The J gene is TRBJ1-4, the V gene TRBV6-5; the D gene is possibly TRBD1 (6 bases). The CDR3 totals 15 residues. Per the germline V gene, CDR1 is MNHEY and CDR2 is SVGAGI. Trimming took off 0 bases at V and 8 bases at J, with 13 bases between the two ends. CDR3 in DNA: TGTGCCAGCAGTTACTCGTCCAGGGGAGACGAAAAACTGTTTTTT. Its translation: CASSYSSRGDEKLFF.

The chain links TRBV5-1 to TRBJ2-1; D is unresolved. The CDR3 spans 12 residues. Looked up from germline, CDR1 is SGHRS and CDR2 is YFSETQ. The germline V and J ends were trimmed by 0 bases and 8 bases, with 6 bases remaining between them. The CDR3 bases are TGCGCCAGCAGCTTGGGGGTGGATGAGCAGTTCTTC. It encodes CASSLGVDEQFF. The full variable domain, completed using reference TRBV5-1 and TRBJ2-1, is KAGVTQTPRYLIKTRGQQVTLSCSPISGHRSVSWYQQTPGQGLQFLFEYFSETQRNKGNFPGRFSGRQFSNSRSEMNVSTLELGDSALYLCASSLGVDEQFFGPGTRLTVL.